This T cell receptor beta chain was profiled in a study of cytomegalovirus exposure and HLA in healthy donors. Study-level information: The 550 to 800 first-cohort repertoires and the 120 or so validation repertoires shared the same platform, a later analysis reported.

Using immunoSEQ multiplex PCR, the repertoire was profiled, and TCRdb retains in-frame clones only, with some absent. The table includes about 170,000 clones, roughly 90% detected once. In the case of this clone: Its antigen remains unidentified.

Germline CDR1 is MNHEY and CDR2 is SMNVEV (reference sequence). V lost 3 bases to trimming and J lost 1 base, with 12 bases between them. The CDR3 has 15 residues. Whole-study findings and limits: First-cohort TCR clusters were later found to tend to co-occur in the 120 validation repertoires.

V usage is TRBV27 and J usage is TRBJ1-1; D ambiguous. Specimen: PBMCs. This receptor was taken from a woman between 18 and 29 years old in good health and CMV-seronegative. This CDR3 is CASSFGSGWNTEAFF. The CDR3 nucleotides are TGTGCCAGCAGTTTTGGGAGTGGGTGGAACACTGAAGCTTTCTTT.